Presented here are 3 T cell receptor beta chains from one specimen sequenced in a study of PD-L1 blockade in urothelial cancer. Libraries were prepared by immunoSEQ multiplex PCR; TCRdb keeps only in-frame clonotypes and omits some of them. This table has 43,000 or so clones, 80% appearing once. The time point here: pretreatment peripheral blood. The sequences come from PBMCs, collected around atezolizumab (anti-PD-L1) treatment. Source of these receptors: a man aged 60-69 years with urothelial cancer.

The sample holds a few counts of this clone. This chain links TRBV7-2 with TRBJ2-2, with TRBD2 as a possible D gene (6 bases). V was pared by 1 base and J by 1 base, with 7 bases between. Germline values: CDR1 SGHTA, CDR2 FQGNSA. The CDR3 totals 15 residues. The CDR3 nucleotides are TGTGCCAGCAGCTTAGGCGGGGTGAACACCGGGGAGCTGTTTTTT. Residues: CASSLGGVNTGELFF.

The chain carries TRBV18 and TRBJ1-4; 8 bases fit TRBD1. The CDR3 extends over 14 amino acids. Trimming took 3 bases from V and 8 from J; bases not matched to a gene: 5. CDR1 and CDR2 from the germline V gene are KGHSH and LQKENI. Here the CDR3 DNA reads TGTGCCAGCTCACCCCAGGGGGCAGGCGAAAAACTGTTTTTT. This gives the protein CASSPQGAGEKLFF.

The chain employs TRBV18 and TRBJ1-5, with D possibly being TRBD1 (5 bases). The ends were cut back, 0 bases at V and 0 bases at J, with 6 bases in the middle. Germline values: CDR1 KGHSH, CDR2 LQKENI. This CDR3 comprises 15 residues. The CDR3 reads CASSPPGDSNQPQHF. The CDR3 DNA follows: TGTGCCAGCTCACCACCAGGGGATAGCAATCAGCCCCAGCATTTT.